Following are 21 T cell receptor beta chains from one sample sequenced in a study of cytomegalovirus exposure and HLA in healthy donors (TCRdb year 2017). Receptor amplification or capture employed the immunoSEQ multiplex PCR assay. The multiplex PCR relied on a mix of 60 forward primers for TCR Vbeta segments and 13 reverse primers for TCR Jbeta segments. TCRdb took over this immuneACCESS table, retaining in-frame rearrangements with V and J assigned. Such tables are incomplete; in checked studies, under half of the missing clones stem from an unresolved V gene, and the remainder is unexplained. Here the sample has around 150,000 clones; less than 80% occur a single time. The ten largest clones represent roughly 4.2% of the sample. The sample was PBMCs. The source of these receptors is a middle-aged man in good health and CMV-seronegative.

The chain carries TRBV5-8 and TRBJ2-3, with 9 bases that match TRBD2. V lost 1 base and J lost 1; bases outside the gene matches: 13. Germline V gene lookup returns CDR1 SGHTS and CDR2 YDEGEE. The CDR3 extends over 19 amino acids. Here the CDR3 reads CASSLMIAAGGQGTDTQYF. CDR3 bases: TGTGCCAGCAGCTTGATGATCGCGGCGGGGGGGCAGGGCACAGATACGCAGTATTTT.

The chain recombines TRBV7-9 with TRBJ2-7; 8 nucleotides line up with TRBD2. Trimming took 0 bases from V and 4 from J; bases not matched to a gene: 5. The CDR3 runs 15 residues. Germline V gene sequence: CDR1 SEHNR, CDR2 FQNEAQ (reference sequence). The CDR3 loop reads CASSLAAGGTYEQYF. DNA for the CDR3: TGTGCCAGCAGCTTAGCCGCGGGGGGCACATACGAGCAGTACTTC.

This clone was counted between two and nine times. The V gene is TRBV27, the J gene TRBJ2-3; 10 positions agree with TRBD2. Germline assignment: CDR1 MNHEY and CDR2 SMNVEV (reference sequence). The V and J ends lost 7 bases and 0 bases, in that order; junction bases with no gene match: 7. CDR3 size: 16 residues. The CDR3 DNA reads TGTGCCAGCAAGATAGTAGCGGGGGGAAGCACAGATACGCAGTATTTT. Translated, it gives CASKIVAGGSTDTQYF.

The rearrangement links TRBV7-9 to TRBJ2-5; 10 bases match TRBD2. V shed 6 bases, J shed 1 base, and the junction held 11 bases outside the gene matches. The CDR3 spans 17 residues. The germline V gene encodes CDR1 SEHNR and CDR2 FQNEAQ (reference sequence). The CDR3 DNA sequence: TGTGCCAGCAGTTTTAGAAGTACTAGCGGGGCCCAAGAGACCCAGTACTTC. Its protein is CASSFRSTSGAQETQYF.

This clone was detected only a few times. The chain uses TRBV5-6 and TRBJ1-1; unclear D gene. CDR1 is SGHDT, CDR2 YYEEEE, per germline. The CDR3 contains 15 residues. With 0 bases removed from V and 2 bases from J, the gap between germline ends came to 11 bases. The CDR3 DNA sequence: TGTGCCAGCAGCTTGGGGGCCGCGGGTAACACTGAAGCTTTCTTT. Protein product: CASSLGAAGNTEAFF.

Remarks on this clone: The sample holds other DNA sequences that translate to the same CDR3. In DNA form, the CDR3 reads TGCAGCGTTGGGGGGCCCTCCTCCTACGAGCAGTACTTC. Translation: CSVGGPSSYEQYF. The chain employs TRBV29-1 and TRBJ2-7; TRBD1 might be the D (6 bases). Trimming cost V 4 bases and J 0 bases, with 10 bases left between them. The CDR3 spans 13 residues. The V gene's germline CDR1 is SQVTM and CDR2 ANQGSEA.

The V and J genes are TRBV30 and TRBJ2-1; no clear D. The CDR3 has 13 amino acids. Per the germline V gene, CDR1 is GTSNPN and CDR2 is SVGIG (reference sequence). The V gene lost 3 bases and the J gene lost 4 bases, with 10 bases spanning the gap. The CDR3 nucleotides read TGTGCCTGGAGGAGGTCCACTTACAATGAGCAGTTCTTC. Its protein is CAWRRSTYNEQFF. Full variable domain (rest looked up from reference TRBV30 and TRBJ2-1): SQTIHQWPATLVQPVGSPLSLECTVEGTSNPNLYWYRQAAGRGLQLLFYSVGIGQISSEVPQNLSASRPQDRQFILSSKKLLLSDSGFYLCAWRRSTYNEQFFGPGTRLTVL.

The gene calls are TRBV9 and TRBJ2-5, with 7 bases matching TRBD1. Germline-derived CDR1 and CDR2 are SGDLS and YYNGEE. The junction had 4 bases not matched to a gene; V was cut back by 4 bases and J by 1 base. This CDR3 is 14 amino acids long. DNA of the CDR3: TGTGCCAGCAGCACGTGGGACAGCCAAGAGACCCAGTACTTC. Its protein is CASSTWDSQETQYF.

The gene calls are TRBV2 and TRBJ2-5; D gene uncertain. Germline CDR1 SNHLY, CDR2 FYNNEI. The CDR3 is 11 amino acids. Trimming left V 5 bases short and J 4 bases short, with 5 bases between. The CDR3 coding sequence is TGTGCCAGCAGTTTATTAGAGACCCAGTACTTC. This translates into CASSLLETQYF.

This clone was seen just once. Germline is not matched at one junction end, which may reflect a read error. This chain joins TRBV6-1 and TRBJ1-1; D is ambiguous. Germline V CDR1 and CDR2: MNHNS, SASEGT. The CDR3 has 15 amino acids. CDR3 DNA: TGTGCCAGCATTTCTATGACGCCCGGGAACCCTGAAGCTTTCTTT. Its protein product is CASISMTPGNPEAFF.

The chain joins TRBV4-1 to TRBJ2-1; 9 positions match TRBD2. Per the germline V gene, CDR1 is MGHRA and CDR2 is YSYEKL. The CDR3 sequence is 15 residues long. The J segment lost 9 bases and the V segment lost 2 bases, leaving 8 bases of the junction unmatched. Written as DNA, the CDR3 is TGCGCCAGCAGCCAACGGGCGGGGGGGCCGGGTGAGCAGTTCTTC. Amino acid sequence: CASSQRAGGPGEQFF.

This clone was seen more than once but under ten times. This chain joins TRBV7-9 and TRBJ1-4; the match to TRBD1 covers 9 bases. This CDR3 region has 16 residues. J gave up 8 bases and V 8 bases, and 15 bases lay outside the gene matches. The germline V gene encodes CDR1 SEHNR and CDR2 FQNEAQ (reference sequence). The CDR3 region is CASRATGQGSREKLFF. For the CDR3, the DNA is TGTGCCAGCCGTGCAACGGGACAGGGAAGCCGGGAAAAACTGTTTTTT.

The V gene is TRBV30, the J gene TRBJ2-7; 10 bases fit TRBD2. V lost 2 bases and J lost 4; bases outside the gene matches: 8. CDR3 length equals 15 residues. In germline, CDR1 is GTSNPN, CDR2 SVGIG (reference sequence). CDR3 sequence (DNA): TGTGCCTGGAGTTTCTACAGCGGGGGGGCATACGAGCAGTACTTC. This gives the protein CAWSFYSGGAYEQYF.

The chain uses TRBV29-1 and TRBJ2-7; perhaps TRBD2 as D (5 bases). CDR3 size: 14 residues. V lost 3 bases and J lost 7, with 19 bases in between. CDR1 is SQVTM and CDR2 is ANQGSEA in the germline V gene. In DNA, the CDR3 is TGCAGCGTTGAGGGCCGTTCCTCGACTACAGAGCAGTACTTC. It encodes CSVEGRSSTTEQYF.

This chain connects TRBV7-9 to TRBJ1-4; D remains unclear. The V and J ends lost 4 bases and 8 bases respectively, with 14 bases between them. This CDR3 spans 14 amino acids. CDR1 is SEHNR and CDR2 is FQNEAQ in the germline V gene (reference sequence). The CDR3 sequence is CASSYPVNGEKLFF. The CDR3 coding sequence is TGTGCCAGCAGCTACCCCGTGAACGGGGAAAAACTGTTTTTT.

Here the CDR3 DNA reads TGTGCCATCAGTGCAGGGGAGTCCGGCAATCAGCCCCAGCATTTT. Encoded protein: CAISAGESGNQPQHF. The chain joins TRBV10-3 to TRBJ1-5; possibly TRBD1 for D (6 bases). Germline V lookup: CDR1 ENHRY, CDR2 SYGVKD. Trimming left V 4 bases short and J 2 bases short, with 12 bases between. CDR3 length equals 15 residues.

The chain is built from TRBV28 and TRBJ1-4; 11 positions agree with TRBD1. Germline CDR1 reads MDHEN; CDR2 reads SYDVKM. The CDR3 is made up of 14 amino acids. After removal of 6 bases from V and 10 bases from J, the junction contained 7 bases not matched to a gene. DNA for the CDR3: TGTGCCAGCAGCCGGGACAGGGGGAATATAAAACTGTTTTTT. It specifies CASSRDRGNIKLFF.

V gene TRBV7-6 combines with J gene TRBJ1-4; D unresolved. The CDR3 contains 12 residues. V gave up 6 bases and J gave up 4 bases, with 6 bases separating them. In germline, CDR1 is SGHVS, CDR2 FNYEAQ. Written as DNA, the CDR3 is TGTGCCAGCAGTTACAATAATGAAAAACTGTTTTTT. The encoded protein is CASSYNNEKLFF.

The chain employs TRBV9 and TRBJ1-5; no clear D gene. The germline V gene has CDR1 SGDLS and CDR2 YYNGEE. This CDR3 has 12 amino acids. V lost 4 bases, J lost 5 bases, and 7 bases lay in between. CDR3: CASSPLDQPQHF. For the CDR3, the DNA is TGTGCCAGCAGCCCGCTAGATCAGCCCCAGCATTTT.

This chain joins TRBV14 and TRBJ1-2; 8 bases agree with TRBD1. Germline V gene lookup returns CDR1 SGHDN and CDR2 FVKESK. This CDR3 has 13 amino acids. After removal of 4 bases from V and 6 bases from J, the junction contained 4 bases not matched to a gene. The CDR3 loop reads CASSPRTGNGYTF. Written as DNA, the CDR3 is TGTGCCAGCAGCCCCCGGACAGGGAATGGCTACACCTTC.

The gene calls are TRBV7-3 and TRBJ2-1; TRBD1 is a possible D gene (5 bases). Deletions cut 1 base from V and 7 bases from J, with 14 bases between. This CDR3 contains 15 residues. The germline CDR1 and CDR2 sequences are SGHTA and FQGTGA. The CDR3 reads CASSLMAGLGNEQFF. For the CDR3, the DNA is TGTGCCAGCAGCTTAATGGCAGGGCTGGGGAATGAGCAGTTCTTC.